This T cell receptor beta chain stems from a study of cytomegalovirus exposure and HLA in healthy donors. Across the whole study: The platform used for the approximately 120 validation repertoires matched that of the roughly 720 first-cohort repertoires, a later analysis reported.

Study-level findings and limits: In the roughly 110 validation repertoires, approximately 94% of cluster scores exceeded 0, per a later analysis.

Points on this clone: Its antigen is unidentified.

Assay: immunoSEQ multiplex PCR; the TCRdb copy retains only in-frame clones and omits some. The sample includes 200,000 to 250,000 clones, around 88% of them seen just once. The V and J ends lost 1 base and 0 bases respectively, with 7 bases between them. This CDR3 region has 14 residues. CDR1 is SGHRS, CDR2 YFSETQ, per germline. The chain couples TRBV5-1 to TRBJ2-5, with D perhaps matching TRBD1 (5 bases). This sequence originates from a woman in her late teens or twenties in good health and CMV-seronegative. Sequenced: PBMCs. The CDR3 loop reads CASSLSGHQETQYF. CDR3 sequence (DNA): TGCGCCAGCAGCTTGTCAGGGCACCAAGAGACCCAGTACTTC. The whole variable domain, remainder taken from reference TRBV5-1 and TRBJ2-5, is KAGVTQTPRYLIKTRGQQVTLSCSPISGHRSVSWYQQTPGQGLQFLFEYFSETQRNKGNFPGRFSGRQFSNSRSEMNVSTLELGDSALYLCASSLSGHQETQYFGPGTRLLVL.